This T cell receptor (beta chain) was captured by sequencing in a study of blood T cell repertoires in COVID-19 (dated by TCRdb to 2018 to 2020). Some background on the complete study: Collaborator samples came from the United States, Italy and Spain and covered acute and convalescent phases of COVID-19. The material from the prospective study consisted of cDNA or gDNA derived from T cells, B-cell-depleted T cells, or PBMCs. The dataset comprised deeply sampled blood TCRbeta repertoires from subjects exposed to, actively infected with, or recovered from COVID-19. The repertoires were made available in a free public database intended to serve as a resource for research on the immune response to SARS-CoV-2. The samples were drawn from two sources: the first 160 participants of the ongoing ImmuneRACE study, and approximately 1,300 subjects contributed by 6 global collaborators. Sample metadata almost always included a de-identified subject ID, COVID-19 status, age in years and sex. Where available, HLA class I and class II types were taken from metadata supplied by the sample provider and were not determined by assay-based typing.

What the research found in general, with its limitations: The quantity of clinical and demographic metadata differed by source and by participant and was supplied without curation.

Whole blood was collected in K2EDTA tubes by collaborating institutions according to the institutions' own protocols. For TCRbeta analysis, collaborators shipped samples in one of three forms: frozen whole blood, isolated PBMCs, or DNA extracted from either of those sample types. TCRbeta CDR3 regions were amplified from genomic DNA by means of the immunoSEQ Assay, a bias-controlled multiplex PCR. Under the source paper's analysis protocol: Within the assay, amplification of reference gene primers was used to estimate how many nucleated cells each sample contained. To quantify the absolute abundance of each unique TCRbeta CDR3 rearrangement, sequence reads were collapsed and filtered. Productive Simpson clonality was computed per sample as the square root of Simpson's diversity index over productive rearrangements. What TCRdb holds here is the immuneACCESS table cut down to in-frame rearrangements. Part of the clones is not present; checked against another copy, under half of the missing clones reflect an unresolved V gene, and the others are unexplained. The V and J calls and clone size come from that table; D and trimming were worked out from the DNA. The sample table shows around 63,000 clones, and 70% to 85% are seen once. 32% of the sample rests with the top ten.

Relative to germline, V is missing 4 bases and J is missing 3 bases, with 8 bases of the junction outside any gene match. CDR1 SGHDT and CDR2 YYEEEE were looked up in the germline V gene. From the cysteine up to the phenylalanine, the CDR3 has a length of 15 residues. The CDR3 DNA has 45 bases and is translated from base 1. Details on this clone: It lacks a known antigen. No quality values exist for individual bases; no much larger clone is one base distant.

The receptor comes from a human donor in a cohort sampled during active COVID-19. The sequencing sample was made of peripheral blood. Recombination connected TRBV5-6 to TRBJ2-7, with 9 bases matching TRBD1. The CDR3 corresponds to CASSRPWTGDYEQYF. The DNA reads TGTGCCAGCAGCCGGCCGTGGACAGGGGACTACGAGCAGTACTTC.